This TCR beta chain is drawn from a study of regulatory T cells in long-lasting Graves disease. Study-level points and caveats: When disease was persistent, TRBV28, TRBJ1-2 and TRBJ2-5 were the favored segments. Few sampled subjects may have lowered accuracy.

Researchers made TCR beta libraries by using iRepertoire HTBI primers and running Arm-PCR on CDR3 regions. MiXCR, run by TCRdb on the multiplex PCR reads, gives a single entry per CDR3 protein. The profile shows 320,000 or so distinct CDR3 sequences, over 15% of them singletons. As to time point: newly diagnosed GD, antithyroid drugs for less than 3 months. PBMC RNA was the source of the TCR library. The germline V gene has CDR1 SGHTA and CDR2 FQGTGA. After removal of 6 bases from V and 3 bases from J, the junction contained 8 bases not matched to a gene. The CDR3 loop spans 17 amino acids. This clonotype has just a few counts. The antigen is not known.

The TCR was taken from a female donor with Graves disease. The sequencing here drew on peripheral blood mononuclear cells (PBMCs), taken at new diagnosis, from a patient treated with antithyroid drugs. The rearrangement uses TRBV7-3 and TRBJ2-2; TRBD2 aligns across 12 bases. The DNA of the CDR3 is TGTGCCAGCAGTCACCTAGCGGGAGGGCCTTACACCGGGGAGCTGTTTTTT. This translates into CASSHLAGGPYTGELFF.